Listed here are 28 T cell receptor beta chains from one sample, sequenced in a study of control samples from healthy donors and cancer patients. Method: immunoSEQ multiplex PCR; TCRdb's copy keeps in-frame clones and lacks some. The repertoire consists of just under 80,000 clones, with about 90% occurring once and the leading ten covering 1.5% to 2%. Material for sequencing was PBMCs. The source of these receptors is a woman aged 55-70 years with head and neck cancer.

The V call is TRBV28, the J call TRBJ1-4; TRBD1 might be the D (5 bases). Trimming stripped 7 bases from V and 6 bases from J, with 15 bases between. The CDR3 totals 14 residues. Looked up from germline, CDR1 is MDHEN and CDR2 is SYDVKM. The DNA for the CDR3 is TGTGCCAGCAACGCACAGGCTCTTCATGAAAAACTGTTTTTT. It codes for CASNAQALHEKLFF.

This clone was picked up a small number of times. V is TRBV2 and J is TRBJ1-1; no reliable D call. The germline CDR1 and CDR2 sequences are SNHLY and FYNNEI. V lost 7 bases to trimming and J lost 0 bases, with 18 bases between them. This CDR3 has 16 residues. The CDR3 nucleotides are TGTGCCAGCATTAGGGAATCCGCTGCTATGAACACTGAAGCTTTCTTT. This gives the protein CASIRESAAMNTEAFF. The full variable domain, rest sourced from reference TRBV2 and TRBJ1-1, is EPEVTQTPSHQVTQMGQEVILRCVPISNHLYFYWYRQILGQKVEFLVSFYNNEISEKSEIFDDQFSVERPDGSNFTLKIRSTKLEDSAMYFCASIRESAAMNTEAFFGQGTRLTVV.

This clone was detected only once. The genes are TRBV2 and TRBJ1-2; D uncertain. Per germline, CDR1 SNHLY and CDR2 FYNNEI. This CDR3 contains 13 residues. The V end was cut by 2 bases, the J end by 3 bases, with 7 bases between. CDR3 amino acids: CASSENQDYGYTF. CDR3 in DNA: TGTGCCAGCAGTGAAAACCAGGACTATGGCTACACCTTC. The entire variable domain, with the rest obtained from reference TRBV2 and TRBJ1-2, is as follows: EPEVTQTPSHQVTQMGQEVILRCVPISNHLYFYWYRQILGQKVEFLVSFYNNEISEKSEIFDDQFSVERPDGSNFTLKIRSTKLEDSAMYFCASSENQDYGYTFGSGTRLTVV.

The chain joins TRBV6-5 to TRBJ1-1; D is ambiguous. CDR3 length equals 14 residues. From germline, CDR1 is MNHEY and CDR2 SVGAGI. Trimming pared 6 bases from V and 1 base from J, leaving 12 bases between. CDR3 DNA sequence: TGTGCCAGCAGCAGATGGGGTGCGAACACTGAAGCTTTCTTT. As protein: CASSRWGANTEAFF.

The genes are TRBV19 and TRBJ1-2; D not resolved. Between the trimmed V and J ends, which lost 1 base and 4 bases, there was a span of 13 bases. CDR3 size: 15 residues. The germline V gene encodes CDR1 LNHDA and CDR2 SQIVND (reference sequence). The CDR3 region has the DNA TGTGCCAGTAGTATAGTAACGGGGTTCGGCTATGGCTACACCTTC. Translated, it gives CASSIVTGFGYGYTF.

V is TRBV28 and J is TRBJ2-1; unclear D gene. CDR3 length: 15 residues. Germline loops: CDR1 MDHEN, CDR2 SYDVKM. The V gene lost 6 bases and the J gene lost 0 bases, with 12 bases spanning the gap. CDR3 nucleotide sequence: TGTGCCAGCAGGGCGGAACTAAGCTCCTACAATGAGCAGTTCTTC. It yields the protein CASRAELSSYNEQFF.

This chain links TRBV7-2 with TRBJ2-3, with a tentative D call TRBD2 (6 bases). CDR1 is SGHTA, CDR2 FQGNSA, per germline. The V and J ends lost 6 bases and 0 bases respectively, with 13 bases between them. There are 15 residues in the CDR3. DNA for the CDR3: TGTGCCAGCAGTAGAAGAAGCGGGAGCACAGATACGCAGTATTTT. It codes for CASSRRSGSTDTQYF. The full variable domain, in which reference TRBV7-2 and TRBJ2-3 provide the parts outside the CDR3, is GAGVSQSPSNKVTEKGKDVELRCDPISGHTALYWYRQSLGQGLEFLIYFQGNSAPDKSGLPSDRFSAERTGGSVSTLTIQRTQQEDSAVYLCASSRRSGSTDTQYFGPGTRLTVL.

The V and J genes are TRBV19 and TRBJ2-5, with no clear D. The CDR3 totals 14 residues. The germline V and J ends were trimmed by 1 base and 0 bases, with 6 bases remaining between them. CDR1 LNHDA and CDR2 SQIVND come from the germline V gene (reference sequence). Here the CDR3 reads CASSIARDQETQYF. CDR3 in DNA: TGTGCCAGTAGTATAGCACGGGACCAAGAGACCCAGTACTTC.

The chain employs TRBV4-1 and TRBJ2-7; D remains ambiguous. The CDR3 extends over 16 amino acids. V was cut by 1 base and J by 0 bases, with 13 bases left in between. Germline CDR1 MGHRA, CDR2 YSYEKL. CDR3 nucleotides: TGCGCCAGCAGCCAAGCCCCGGACGTTACCTCCTACGAGCAGTACTTC. Its translation is CASSQAPDVTSYEQYF.

The DNA of the CDR3 is TGTGCCAGCAGCTTGGATCGCGGGGGGAATAGCAATCAGCCCCAGCATTTT. Protein product: CASSLDRGGNSNQPQHF. The V call is TRBV11-2, the J call TRBJ1-5; D is perhaps TRBD1 (5 bases). V lost 3 bases and J lost 0, with 15 bases in between. Germline CDR1 reads SGHAT; CDR2 reads FQNNGV. The CDR3 has 17 residues.

This rearrangement joins TRBV19 to TRBJ2-7, with a weak D call TRBD1 (6 bases). Looked up from germline, CDR1 is LNHDA and CDR2 is SQIVND (reference sequence). The V end was cut by 3 bases, the J end by 7 bases, with 16 bases between. This CDR3 region has 14 residues. In nucleotides, the CDR3 is TGTGCCAGTAGTATCGTTTCGGACAGTCTAGAGCAGTACTTC. Amino acids: CASSIVSDSLEQYF. The variable domain in full, completed from reference TRBV19 and TRBJ2-7, reads DGGITQSPKYLFRKEGQNVTLSCEQNLNHDAMYWYRQDPGQGLRLIYYSQIVNDFQKGDIAEGYSVSREKKESFPLTVTSAQKNPTAFYLCASSIVSDSLEQYFGPGTRLTVT.

The rearrangement uses TRBV5-1 and TRBJ2-3; no clear D gene. CDR3 length equals 14 residues. Trimming shortened V by 0 bases and J by 0 bases, and 5 bases separated the two germline ends. Germline V CDR1 and CDR2: SGHRS, YFSETQ. Here the CDR3 DNA reads TGCGCCAGCAGCTTGGGCCCTAGCACAGATACGCAGTATTTT. Residues: CASSLGPSTDTQYF. Looking up the rest from reference TRBV5-1 and TRBJ2-3 gives the full variable domain: KAGVTQTPRYLIKTRGQQVTLSCSPISGHRSVSWYQQTPGQGLQFLFEYFSETQRNKGNFPGRFSGRQFSNSRSEMNVSTLELGDSALYLCASSLGPSTDTQYFGPGTRLTVL.

V usage is TRBV11-3 and J usage is TRBJ2-1; TRBD2 matches 10 bases. Germline V gene lookup returns CDR1 SGHNT and CDR2 YENEEA. Trimming removed 5 bases from V and 1 base from J; junction bases left unmatched: 17. The CDR3 is made up of 20 amino acids. CDR3 region: CASSPGRTSGPFWSYNEQFF. The CDR3 DNA sequence: TGTGCCAGCAGCCCAGGCCGGACTAGCGGTCCGTTTTGGTCCTACAATGAGCAGTTCTTC.

The rearrangement uses TRBV7-3 and TRBJ2-7; D unresolved. Trimming took 6 bases from V and 2 from J, leaving 14 bases between them. From germline, CDR1 is SGHTA and CDR2 FQGTGA. The CDR3 consists of 14 residues. CDR3 nucleotides: TGTGCCAGCAGTCAACGTCCGGCTCCCTACGAGCAGTACTTC. This gives the protein CASSQRPAPYEQYF.

The chain has TRBV5-6 and TRBJ2-5; D gene unclear. V lost 0 bases and J lost 0, with 15 bases in between. Germline-derived CDR1 and CDR2 are SGHDT and YYEEEE. CDR3 size: 17 residues. The CDR3 coding sequence is TGTGCCAGCAGCTTGGCGAGGTCGGATTGGTACCAAGAGACCCAGTACTTC. Protein product: CASSLARSDWYQETQYF.

The chain couples TRBV18 to TRBJ2-1; D is ambiguous. Germline V gene lookup returns CDR1 KGHSH and CDR2 LQKENI. The CDR3 covers 12 residues. V dropped 1 base and J dropped 12 bases, with 10 bases sitting between them. In DNA, the CDR3 is TGTGCCAGCTCACCACTGGTCTCCAGGCAGTTCTTC. This translates into CASSPLVSRQFF.

This chain joins TRBV19 and TRBJ1-3, with 7 bases that match TRBD1. Losses at the gene ends were 5 bases for V and 5 bases for J; bases not matched to a gene: 9. Germline CDR1 is LNHDA and CDR2 is SQIVND (reference sequence). The CDR3 length is 15 residues. The CDR3 reads CASSSHRDSRNTIYF. CDR3 DNA: TGTGCCAGTAGTTCCCACCGGGACAGTCGAAACACCATATATTTT.

This sequence joins TRBV21-1 and TRBJ2-1; TRBD2 is the table's D call and was not checked against the DNA. TRBV21-1 is assigned pseudogene status. The CDR3 sequence is 16 residues long. The CDR3 region has the DNA TGTGCCAGCAGCAAAGGACTAGCGGATTTTTACAATGAGCAGTTCTTC. Translating gives CASSKGLADFYNEQFF.

This clone was seen a single time. The V and J genes are TRBV5-8 and TRBJ2-5, with TRBD1 matching 7 bases. V lost 1 base and J lost 5; bases outside the gene matches: 5. Germline lookup yields CDR1 SGHTS and CDR2 YDEGEE. The CDR3 sequence is 14 residues long. In DNA form, the CDR3 reads TGTGCCAGCAGCTTGCGCGTGACAGGGGAGACCCAGTACTTC. This gives the protein CASSLRVTGETQYF.

J is TRBJ2-5 and V is TRBV6-2 or TRBV6-3; 8 bases match TRBD2. Trimming removed 2 bases from V and 4 bases from J; junction bases left unmatched: 6. The CDR3 spans 15 residues. Germline V lookup: CDR1 MNHEY, CDR2 SVGEGT. CDR3 in amino acids: CASSYGAGGVETQYF. CDR3 sequence (DNA): TGTGCCAGCAGTTACGGGGCGGGAGGAGTAGAGACCCAGTACTTC.

The chain has TRBV24-1 and TRBJ2-7, with TRBD2 matching 11 bases. Per germline, CDR1 KGHDR and CDR2 SFDVKD. The V and J ends lost 3 bases and 6 bases, in that order; junction bases with no gene match: 6. The CDR3 is 15 amino acids. CDR3 amino acids: CATSDRLAGGAEQYF. The CDR3 DNA reads as TGTGCCACCAGTGATCGCCTAGCGGGAGGAGCCGAGCAGTACTTC.

The rearrangement uses TRBV29-1 and TRBJ1-1, with TRBD1 identical over 10 bases. The CDR3 extends over 11 amino acids. The germline V gene has CDR1 SQVTM and CDR2 ANQGSEA. The V gene end was trimmed by 6 bases and the J gene end by 10 bases; junction bases not matched to a gene: 5. The CDR3 reads CSVWTGGLAFF. The CDR3 DNA sequence: TGCAGCGTGTGGACAGGGGGTTTAGCTTTCTTT.

The chain carries TRBV11-2 and TRBJ2-5, with D tentatively TRBD1 (5 bases). CDR1 is SGHAT and CDR2 is FQNNGV in the germline V gene. Trimming stripped 5 bases from V and 4 bases from J, with 14 bases between. This CDR3 has 14 residues. This CDR3 reads CASSPYGGAETQYF. The CDR3 region has the DNA TGTGCCAGCAGCCCTTACGGTGGGGCAGAGACCCAGTACTTC.

The chain uses TRBV3-1 (or the pseudogene TRBV3-2) and TRBJ2-1; a possible D gene is TRBD2 (5 bases). This CDR3 spans 14 amino acids. V lost 1 base and J 3 bases, leaving 7 bases between the germline ends. Germline values: CDR1 LGHDT, CDR2 YNNKEL (reference sequence). The CDR3 DNA is TGTGCCAGCAGCCAAGGCGCGGGCTACAATGAGCAGTTCTTC. This sequence encodes CASSQGAGYNEQFF.

The chain joins TRBV23-1 to TRBJ1-3; maybe TRBD1 (5 bases). TRBV23-1 is classed as an ORF, of uncertain function. The germline V and J ends were trimmed by 0 bases and 0 bases, with 9 bases remaining between them. The CDR3 extends over 16 amino acids. The CDR3 reads CASSQSTDHSGNTIYF. The DNA for the CDR3 is TGCGCCAGCAGTCAATCGACAGATCACTCTGGAAACACCATATATTTT.

The J gene is TRBJ1-2, the V gene TRBV6-5; the D gene is possibly TRBD1 (5 bases). Germline CDR1 and CDR2: MNHEY and SVGAGI. The V gene lost 10 bases and the J gene lost 8 bases, with 23 bases spanning the gap. CDR3 length equals 14 residues. CDR3 in DNA: TGTGCCACCACCCCCGGCCGGGGGAGTGGCGGCTACACCTTC. Encoded protein: CATTPGRGSGGYTF.

The chain is built from TRBV2 and TRBJ2-2; 12 nucleotides align to TRBD2. Trimming at V came to 6 bases and at J to 1 base, leaving 3 bases not matched to a gene. This CDR3 is built from 16 residues. CDR1 SNHLY and CDR2 FYNNEI come from the germline V gene. Here the CDR3 DNA reads TGTGCCAGCAGCAGGACTAGCGGGATGAACACCGGGGAGCTGTTTTTT. Amino acids: CASSRTSGMNTGELFF.

This clone is a singleton in its sample. The chain recombines TRBV27 with TRBJ2-1; D not certain. The CDR3 runs to 13 residues. CDR1 is MNHEY and CDR2 is SMNVEV in the germline V gene (reference sequence). V lost 4 bases to trimming and J lost 6 bases, with 10 bases between them. The CDR3 bases are TGTGCCAGCAGTTCCTGGGTACCCAATGAGCAGTTCTTC. It codes for CASSSWVPNEQFF.